The 31 T cell receptor beta chains given below trace back to one sample, sequenced in a study of OX40 agonist ivuxolimab in advanced cancers. The library was produced with the immunoSEQ multiplex PCR assay. TCRdb took this table from immuneACCESS and kept in-frame rearrangements with V and J called. Such tables lack part of the clones; where checked against another copy, unresolved V genes explain under half of the gap, and the rest is unexplained. Within this sample are tens of thousands of clones, with about three quarters of them counted one time only. The top ten constitute roughly 10% of the sample. The sample here was CD4+ or CD8+ T cells sorted from blood, taken in a trial of the OX40 agonist ivuxolimab. The receptors were gathered from an adult with an advanced solid tumor such as melanoma, head and neck, liver or kidney cancer.

The rearrangement uses TRBV18 and TRBJ2-3; possible D gene TRBD2, 6 bases. This CDR3 contains 15 residues. Germline CDR1 and CDR2: KGHSH and LQKENI. Trimming pared 6 bases from V and 0 bases from J, leaving 13 bases between. The CDR3 sequence is CASSGGSGSTDTQYF. As DNA, the CDR3 is TGTGCCAGCTCCGGGGGTAGCGGTAGCACAGATACGCAGTATTTT.

This clone has just a few counts. V usage is TRBV30 and J usage is TRBJ1-2, with unresolved D. CDR3 length: 17 residues. Trimming took 2 bases from V and 0 from J, leaving 19 bases between them. Germline lookup yields CDR1 GTSNPN and CDR2 SVGIG (reference sequence). CDR3 loop: CAWSPFYTKEANYGYTF. The CDR3 coding sequence is TGTGCCTGGAGTCCTTTTTACACGAAAGAAGCTAACTATGGCTACACCTTC.

This chain links TRBV28 with TRBJ1-1, with D hard to call. The CDR3 sequence is 13 residues long. V was clipped by 5 bases and J by 0 bases, with 7 bases between them. Germline lookup yields CDR1 MDHEN and CDR2 SYDVKM. The chain's CDR3 is CASSLLMNTEAFF. The DNA of the CDR3 is TGTGCCAGCAGTCTCCTCATGAACACTGAAGCTTTCTTT.

The V gene is TRBV11-2, the J gene TRBJ2-1; no clear D gene. Trimming cost V 6 bases and J 3 bases, with 6 bases left between them. CDR1 and CDR2 (germline): SGHAT, FQNNGV. The CDR3 loop spans 12 amino acids. The DNA of the CDR3 is TGTGCCAGCAGGCCCCTCTACAATGAGCAGTTCTTC. Its translation: CASRPLYNEQFF.

This clone was seen a single time. V and J are TRBV28 and TRBJ1-2; perhaps TRBD1 as D (6 bases). V was cut by 8 bases and J by 11 bases, with 18 bases left in between. This CDR3 has 12 residues. From germline, CDR1 is MDHEN and CDR2 SYDVKM. The CDR3 coding sequence is TGTGCCAGCGGGGGGCGTAGGGTTGGTTACACCTTC. Residues: CASGGRRVGYTF.

In this sample, this clone turned up a few times. The chain is built from TRBV29-1 and TRBJ2-3, with D maybe TRBD2 (5 bases). CDR1 and CDR2 from the germline V gene are SQVTM and ANQGSEA. The CDR3 is 16 residues long. The ends were cut back, 6 bases at V and 3 bases at J, with 22 bases in the middle. The CDR3 reads CSVPTGSRGSTDTQYF. The CDR3 nucleotides read TGCAGCGTGCCCACGGGATCTCGCGGTTCAACAGATACGCAGTATTTT.

Concerning this clone itself: A junction end diverges from the germline sequence, so it may reflect a read error. The chain combines TRBV7-7 with TRBJ2-3; no firm D call. The CDR3 is made up of 13 amino acids. CDR1 and CDR2 from the germline V gene are SSHAT and FNYEAQ (reference sequence). CDR3 bases: TGTGCTAGCAGCTTAGGGCCCCAGGATACGCAGTATTTT. Protein product: CASSLGPQDTQYF.

The rearrangement uses TRBV5-1 and TRBJ1-3; tentative D call: TRBD1 (5 bases). The CDR3 is 14 residues long. Trimming left V 2 bases short and J 0 bases short, with 6 bases between. The germline V gene has CDR1 SGHRS and CDR2 YFSETQ. DNA of the CDR3: TGCGCCAGCAGCTTCGACAGCTCTGGAAACACCATATATTTT. This codes for CASSFDSSGNTIYF.

The CDR3 nucleotides are TGTGCCAGCAGTTATGGGCTGGACACTGAAGCTTTCTTT. As protein: CASSYGLDTEAFF. The chain is built from TRBV6-5 and TRBJ1-1; D not resolved. V was cut by 3 bases and J by 3 bases, with 8 bases left in between. Germline V lookup: CDR1 MNHEY, CDR2 SVGAGI. The CDR3 has 13 residues.

CDR3 DNA: TGTGCCAGCAGCTTCGTTAGCGGGAGATGGGATACGCAGTATTTT. It codes for CASSFVSGRWDTQYF. The chain is built from TRBV7-3 and TRBJ2-3, with 9 bases that match TRBD2. In germline, CDR1 is SGHTA, CDR2 FQGTGA. With V trimmed by 3 bases and J by 6 bases, 7 bases remained unmatched. The CDR3 consists of 15 residues.

The chain's CDR3 is CATQGTGGIYEQYF. The CDR3 bases are TGTGCCACCCAAGGGACAGGGGGTATTTACGAGCAGTACTTC. V gene TRBV19 combines with J gene TRBJ2-7; 11 bases match TRBD1. Germline V lookup: CDR1 LNHDA, CDR2 SQIVND (reference sequence). This CDR3 spans 14 amino acids. J was trimmed by 4 bases and V by 10 bases; bases with no gene match: 9.

The CDR3 loop reads CASTPYVVLTNTEAFF. In DNA form, the CDR3 reads TGTGCCAGCACCCCCTATGTCGTACTCACGAACACTGAAGCTTTCTTT. This sequence joins TRBV19 and TRBJ1-1; D call uncertain. V lost 9 bases and J 1 base, leaving 21 bases between the germline ends. The CDR3 length is 16 residues. The germline CDR1 and CDR2 sequences are LNHDA and SQIVND (reference sequence).

This chain uses TRBV5-1 with TRBJ2-3; D is tentatively TRBD1 or TRBD2 (5 bases each). The CDR3 contains 14 residues. Trimming removed 4 bases from V and 2 bases from J, with 11 bases in between. CDR1 is SGHRS, CDR2 YFSETQ, per germline. This chain's CDR3 is CASSPGPVTDTQYF. The CDR3 DNA reads as TGCGCCAGCAGCCCGGGACCCGTCACAGATACGCAGTATTTT.

This clone has only a few counts. The rearrangement links TRBV7-6 to TRBJ1-6; 9 nucleotides line up with TRBD1. The trim removed 3 bases at V and 7 bases at J, leaving 1 base unmatched. The CDR3 consists of 14 residues. Looked up from germline, CDR1 is SGHVS and CDR2 is FNYEAQ. CDR3 loop: CASSLGTGNSPLHF. The CDR3 DNA reads as TGTGCCAGCAGCTTGGGGACAGGGAATTCACCCCTCCACTTT.

This sequence joins TRBV7-9 and TRBJ1-2; no clear D. Germline V lookup: CDR1 SEHNR, CDR2 FQNEAQ (reference sequence). The V and J ends lost 2 bases and 5 bases respectively, with 9 bases between them. This CDR3 comprises 13 residues. The CDR3 DNA reads as TGTGCCAGCAGCTTAAGCAGGCTTTATGGCTACACCTTC. Protein sequence: CASSLSRLYGYTF.

This rearrangement joins TRBV19 to TRBJ2-3, with 9 bases matching TRBD1. The CDR3 runs 16 residues. Germline loops: CDR1 LNHDA, CDR2 SQIVND (reference sequence). Trimming took 7 bases from V and 1 from J; bases not matched to a gene: 9. CDR3 amino acids: CASKGTGRVGTDTQYF. Written as DNA, the CDR3 is TGTGCCAGTAAGGGGACAGGGAGAGTCGGCACAGATACGCAGTATTTT.

The J gene is TRBJ2-1, the V gene TRBV28; D unresolved. The CDR3 spans 12 residues. Germline CDR1 MDHEN, CDR2 SYDVKM. Trimming removed 3 bases at V and 7 bases at J, with 7 bases between. The DNA of the CDR3 is TGTGCCAGCAGTTTTGCGCTGAATGAGCAGTTCTTC. It is translated as CASSFALNEQFF.

The rearrangement joins TRBV28 to TRBJ2-7; tentatively, D is TRBD1 (6 bases). This CDR3 has 15 amino acids. Germline V gene sequence: CDR1 MDHEN, CDR2 SYDVKM. V lost 5 bases and J 5 bases, leaving 19 bases between the germline ends. CDR3 bases: TGTGCCAGCAGTCCAAGCAGGTTGGGGGCCCACGAGCAGTACTTC. Protein product: CASSPSRLGAHEQYF.

The chain has TRBV27 and TRBJ2-2; D is possibly TRBD2 (6 bases). V lost 1 base and J 3 bases, leaving 12 bases between the germline ends. Germline assignment: CDR1 MNHEY and CDR2 SMNVEV (reference sequence). The CDR3 sequence is 16 residues long. CDR3 loop: CASSLLGRGDTGELFF. DNA of the CDR3: TGTGCCAGCAGTTTATTAGGGCGCGGGGACACCGGGGAGCTGTTTTTT.

V gene TRBV7-2 combines with J gene TRBJ2-1, with a tentative D call TRBD1 (6 bases). In germline, CDR1 is SGHTA, CDR2 FQGNSA. V was pared by 2 bases and J by 4 bases, with 9 bases between. The CDR3 is made up of 14 amino acids. CDR3 region: CASSLQGRYNEQFF. The CDR3 DNA follows: TGTGCCAGCAGCTTACAGGGGCGGTACAATGAGCAGTTCTTC.

This clone was seen just once. The chain combines TRBV5-1 with TRBJ1-4, with a tentative D call TRBD1 (6 bases). The CDR3 covers 18 residues. V lost 0 bases and J 0 bases, leaving 15 bases between the germline ends. The germline gives CDR1 SGHRS, CDR2 YFSETQ. The CDR3 reads CASSLGVRGASTNEKLFF. The DNA for the CDR3 is TGCGCCAGCAGCTTGGGAGTTCGGGGGGCCTCAACTAATGAAAAACTGTTTTTT.

V is TRBV18 and J is TRBJ2-5; D is tentatively TRBD1 or TRBD2 (6 bases each). Germline values: CDR1 KGHSH, CDR2 LQKENI. The CDR3 consists of 15 residues. Trimming cost V 0 bases and J 5 bases, with 13 bases left between them. CDR3 loop: CASSPPEGVLETQYF. CDR3 coding DNA: TGTGCCAGCTCACCACCGGAGGGGGTGTTGGAGACCCAGTACTTC.

The V and J genes are TRBV4-1 and TRBJ2-7; 9 bases fit TRBD1. The ends lost 3 bases at V and 6 bases at J; junction bases unmatched: 9. The germline V gene encodes CDR1 MGHRA and CDR2 YSYEKL. CDR3 length: 15 amino acids. Here the CDR3 DNA reads TGCGCCAGCAGCCACCTCGACAGGGGGGAGAGCGAGCAGTACTTC. Translating gives CASSHLDRGESEQYF.

The chain links TRBV6-6 to TRBJ1-5; D is unclear. The CDR3 covers 13 residues. The germline CDR1 and CDR2 sequences are MNHNY and SVGAGI (reference sequence). V was pared by 6 bases and J by 3 bases, with 9 bases between. CDR3 bases: TGTGCCAGCAGGGATACAGTCAATCAGCCCCAGCATTTT. Its translation: CASRDTVNQPQHF.

The V and J genes are TRBV11-1 and TRBJ2-1; D uncertain. Trimming removed 5 bases from V and 7 bases from J, with 18 bases in between. Germline assignment: CDR1 SGHAT and CDR2 FQDESV (reference sequence). This CDR3 is 15 amino acids long. The CDR3 region is CASSLSGPRTNEQFF. The CDR3 DNA reads TGTGCCAGCAGCCTAAGTGGGCCCCGGACGAATGAGCAGTTCTTC.

This clone came up once. The V and J genes are TRBV18 and TRBJ2-7; D is undetermined. The V end was cut by 2 bases, the J end by 1 base, with 6 bases between. This CDR3 has 13 residues. Germline values: CDR1 KGHSH, CDR2 LQKENI. The CDR3 coding sequence is TGTGCCAGCTCACCAAAAGGATCCTACGAGCAGTACTTC. It encodes CASSPKGSYEQYF.

This sequence joins TRBV5-1 and TRBJ2-3; D uncertain. The V and J ends lost 0 bases and 5 bases respectively, with 10 bases between them. The CDR3 length is 14 residues. CDR1 SGHRS and CDR2 YFSETQ come from the germline V gene. The CDR3 sequence: CASSLETVVDTQYF. CDR3 bases: TGCGCCAGCAGCTTGGAGACGGTAGTAGATACGCAGTATTTT.

The chain employs TRBV2 and TRBJ2-5; tentatively, D is TRBD1 or TRBD2 (5 bases each). CDR1 and CDR2 (germline): SNHLY, FYNNEI. V was cut by 6 bases and J by 4 bases, with 12 bases left in between. The length of the CDR3 is 13 residues. The CDR3 nucleotides are TGTGCCAGCAGAGGGGAGATGGCAGAGACCCAGTACTTC. It encodes CASRGEMAETQYF.

This rearrangement joins TRBV19 to TRBJ2-7, with TRBD1 matching over 7 bases. CDR1 and CDR2 from the germline V gene are LNHDA and SQIVND (reference sequence). This CDR3 region has 14 residues. Unmatched junction bases numbered 4, after V lost 1 base and J lost 4 bases. The CDR3 is CASSIVKGAYEQYF. The CDR3, as DNA: TGTGCCAGTAGTATAGTAAAGGGGGCGTACGAGCAGTACTTC.

Only a few counts were recorded for this clone. The chain carries TRBV5-1 and TRBJ2-1; 12 bases map to TRBD2. The J segment lost 4 bases and the V segment lost 7 bases, leaving 6 bases of the junction unmatched. Germline loops: CDR1 SGHRS, CDR2 YFSETQ. This CDR3 spans 15 amino acids. The CDR3 DNA follows: TGCGCCAGCCGACTAGCGGGGGATACGTACAATGAGCAGTTCTTC. This gives the protein CASRLAGDTYNEQFF.

This sequence joins TRBV4-1 and TRBJ2-5, with a weak D call TRBD2 (5 bases). Germline V gene data show CDR1 as MGHRA and CDR2 as YSYEKL. Trimming removed 0 bases from V and 7 bases from J, with 12 bases in between. There are 14 residues in the CDR3. DNA for the CDR3: TGCGCCAGCAGCCAAGACACTAGTACAAGGACCCAGTACTTC. Translating gives CASSQDTSTRTQYF.